Included here is one T cell receptor (beta chain) sequence, with context. The table lists this clonotype with many counts. The clone's antigen remains unknown. No clone much larger than this one lies a single base away; base qualities are absent. From the cysteine up to the phenylalanine, the CDR3 has a length of 11 residues. Only the CDR3 DNA stays, 33 bases, in frame from base 1. Cut back by 11 bases and 1 base, the V and J ends lie 7 bases apart. CDR1 and CDR2 (KGHDR, SFDVKD) derive from the germline V gene. This record belongs to a study of T cells in Graves' hyperthyroidism and ophthalmopathy (dated by TCRdb to about 2019). The study in broad terms: Peripheral blood samples were taken at initial diagnosis, before any treatment was given. To identify TCR V-J signatures that set the groups apart, the researchers used a discovery cohort of about a hundred patients, made up of 40 to 45 with Graves' ophthalmopathy and 55 to 65 with stable Graves' hyperthyroidism. An independent validation cohort of some 18 hyperthyroidism patients and 17 patients who later progressed to ophthalmopathy tested prospective prediction of ophthalmopathy. The approximately 98 discovery patients were randomly divided into training and test sets at a 7:3 ratio. In addition, the study compared T-cell repertoires in thyroid tissue and in blood from five or six Graves' hyperthyroidism patients. After blood sampling, hyperthyroidism patients were treated with methimazole at a starting dose of 30 mg daily, and ophthalmopathy patients were treated with high-dose intravenous methylprednisolone. TCR Vbeta CDR3 sequencing of 140 or so peripheral blood samples (more than 40 ophthalmopathy, roughly 72 hyperthyroidism and roughly 17 progressor patients) is reported in the paper.

The paper as a whole reports these results and caveats: In cross-validation, a model built on a 13 V-J signature told ophthalmopathy apart from stable hyperthyroidism with 85% to 90% sensitivity and about 81% specificity, and in testing the same model reached 80%/75%. In validation, the model predicted progression to ophthalmopathy a median of 6.5 months before onset, with about 64% sensitivity and just under 75% specificity. Sample size was not statistically predetermined, and blinding of investigators to group allocation was not performed. Most expanded thyroid clonotypes (frequency above 0.001) were also found in blood, which suggests that blood repertoires may mirror thyroid immune responses.

The TCR beta CDR3 regions were amplified from RNA transcripts. The TCR CDR3 was subjected to a first round of RT-PCR using the HTBI primer set and the Qiagen OneStep RT-PCR kit. The libraries were constructed in a second round of multiplex PCR and then size-selected and purified. Paired-end sequencing of the libraries was performed with 100 bp reads on an Illumina HiSeq2000. Per the source publication's procedure: SOAPnuke was used to process the raw data, removing reads that contained adapters or uncalled bases, had a mean Phred below 15, or lacked an exact match to the constant primer or identifier. COPE v1.2.5 was used to merge high-quality paired reads, and clonotypes were defined as unique nucleotide sequences. MiTCR v1.1 was used to align the clonotypes against IMGT TRBV, TRBD and TRBJ reference segments. The analysis was restricted to V-J combinations with a frequency above 0.0001, which together covered 99.2% of the repertoires. A TCS score was defined as the ratio of F50 (clonal expansion) to E x V (chaos), with BLOSUM62-based TCRdist applied between CDR3 peptides within each V-J. Welch's t-statistics and random forest reduced roughly 500 V-J features to fewer than 15, which were used in a naive Bayes classifier (R e1071). The similarity between thyroid and blood repertoires was quantified using the Morisita-Horn index. TCRdb reran the public reads through fastp at Q25 and MiXCR, keeping productive beta chains. One record per CDR3 amino acid sequence lists the most common genes and DNA. The V and J calls were determined by TCRdb, not by the authors. Present in this sample are fewer than 750,000 distinct CDR3 sequences, about 15% of which were seen just once. The ten most abundant clones make up around 4.5% of the sample.

In the ophthalmopathy patients, disease was moderately to severely active, with a Clinical Activity Score of 3 or more, a NOSPECS grade of 4 or more, and a duration of less than 3 months. Exclusion was applied to patients with uncontrolled infections, other autoimmune diseases, pregnancy or lactation. Diagnoses were established on the basis of clinical symptoms, serum thyroxine and TRAb, thyroid ultrasound, and orbital computed tomography. PBMCs were isolated from approximately 10 ml of fresh peripheral blood by Ficoll-Paque density gradient centrifugation. Total RNA was extracted using Trizol reagent, and RNA quality was assessed on an Agilent 2100 Bioanalyzer.

Sequencing was carried out using blood. This TCR derives from a woman between 40 and 50 years old with Graves' ophthalmopathy. The chain joins TRBV24-1 to TRBJ2-5, and perhaps TRBD1 as D gene, on 6 matching bases. The CDR3 in this case is CARDTQETQYF. The DNA is TGTGCCAGGGACACCCAAGAGACCCAGTACTTC.